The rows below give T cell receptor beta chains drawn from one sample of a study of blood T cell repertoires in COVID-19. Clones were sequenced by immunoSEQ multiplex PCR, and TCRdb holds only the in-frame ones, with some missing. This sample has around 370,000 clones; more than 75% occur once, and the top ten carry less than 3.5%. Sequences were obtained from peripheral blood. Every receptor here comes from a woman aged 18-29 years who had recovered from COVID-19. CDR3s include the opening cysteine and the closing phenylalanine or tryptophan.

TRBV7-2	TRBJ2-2	CASSLVSSGRAGELFF
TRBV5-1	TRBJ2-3	CASSLVGRSTDTQYF
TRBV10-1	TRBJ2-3	CASSESGLSDTQYF
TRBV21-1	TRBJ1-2	CASSKARQGAGYTF
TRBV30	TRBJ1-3	CAWSVRLRQGNTIYF
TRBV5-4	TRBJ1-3	CASREGRNSGNTIYF
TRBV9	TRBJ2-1	CASSAHREAGGPGQFF
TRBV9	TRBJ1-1	CASSEPKTRLNTEAFF
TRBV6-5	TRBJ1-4	CASSYSSLKAEEKLFF
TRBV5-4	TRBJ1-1	CASSLVGGASEAFF
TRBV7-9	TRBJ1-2	CASSLGLGRGIYGYTF
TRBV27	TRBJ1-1	CASSFLYPTGPLTEAFF
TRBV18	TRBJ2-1	CASSPTTGGNNEQFF
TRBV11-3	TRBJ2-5	CASSLRLAEETQYF
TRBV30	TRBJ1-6	CAWRGTASSYNSPLHF
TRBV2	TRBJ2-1	CASRRDSDEQFF
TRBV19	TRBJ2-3	CASTFGVTQYF
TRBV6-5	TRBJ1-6	CASRDGQGLGSPLHF
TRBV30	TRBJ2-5	CAWNAGGAETQYF
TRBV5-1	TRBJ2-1	CASSNQQGAYNEQFF
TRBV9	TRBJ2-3	CASSVLSNTDTQYF
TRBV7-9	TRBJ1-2	CASSLPTGTGAGYTF
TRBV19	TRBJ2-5	CASSITTGTAGIDKETQYF
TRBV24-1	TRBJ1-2	CATSDYRVGYGYTF
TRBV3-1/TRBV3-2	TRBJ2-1	CASTYGGRPAEQFF
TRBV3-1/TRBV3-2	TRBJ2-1	CASSQTWREGPLGNEQFF
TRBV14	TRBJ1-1	CASRQGRMNTEAFF
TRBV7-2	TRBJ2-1	CASSLAGGGAYNEQFF
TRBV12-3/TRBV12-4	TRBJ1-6	CASTRVGSPLHF
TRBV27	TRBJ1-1	CASSPTGATEAFF
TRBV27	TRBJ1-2	CASSSDRASPHYGYTF
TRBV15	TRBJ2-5	CATSRLKTSGQETQYF
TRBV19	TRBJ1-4	CASSTRDRLEKLFF
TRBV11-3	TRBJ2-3	CASSPRLNRDTQYF
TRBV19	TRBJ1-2	CASSTQYPPGGYGYTF
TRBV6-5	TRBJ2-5	CASSYSGLPETQYF
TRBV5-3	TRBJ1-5	CARSLSWQNLDSNQPQHF
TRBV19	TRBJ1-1	CASSTRGSPKAFF
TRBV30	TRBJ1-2	CAWRRDRGYGYTF
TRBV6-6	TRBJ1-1	CASSYSKGTVEAFF
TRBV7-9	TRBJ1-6	CASSSDRPPLHF
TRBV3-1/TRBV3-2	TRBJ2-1	CASSGARNEQFF
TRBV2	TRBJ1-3	CASSRGGSYSGNTIYF
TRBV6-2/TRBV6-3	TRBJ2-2	CASTPSGNTGELFF
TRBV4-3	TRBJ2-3	CASSQGGLITDTQYF
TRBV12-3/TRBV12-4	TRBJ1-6	CASSANSPLHF
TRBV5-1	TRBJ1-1	CASSLAPLDRVVVRTEAFF
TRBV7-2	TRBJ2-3	CASSLMSADTQYF